Below, one TCR beta chain is given with its context. Its matching antigen is unknown. Primers used in a second PCR of roughly 7 to 11 cycles were a sample-barcoded 5' primer and a J-beta primer mix. TCRdb passed the 5' RACE reads through MiXCR, listing each CDR3 protein once. The sample lists more than 1,400,000 distinct CDR3 sequences; approximately 38% were seen once. These data belong to a study of blood T cells in healthy people across ages. Study-wide findings and caveats: Those diversity estimates obtained from one million T cells were thought to be underestimates. Greater diversity and more naive CD4+ cells were seen in long-lived donors than in aged donors. A strong correlation between TCR beta diversity and naive T cell percentage was seen.

Germline V gene data show CDR1 as SGDLS and CDR2 as YYNGEE. CDR3 length equals 16 residues. With V trimmed by 4 bases and J by 5 bases, 11 bases remained unmatched. Sequencing used blood. The chain couples TRBV9 to TRBJ1-1; 10 positions agree with TRBD1. The sequence came from a woman aged 18-29 years in good health. The CDR3 region is CASSTNRDRGSTEAFF. The CDR3 region has the DNA TGTGCCAGCAGCACGAACCGGGACAGGGGAAGTACTGAAGCTTTCTTT.